The present T cell receptor (beta chain) was sequenced within a study of blood T cell repertoires in COVID-19. Study-level background: PBMCs, B-cell-depleted T cells, or T cells were the source of the cDNA or gDNA that made up the material.

Per the original methods: The authors estimated nucleated cell counts from reference gene primer amplification. Measured with immunoSEQ multiplex PCR; TCRdb has only the in-frame clones, and not every one. That table supplies the V and J calls and clone size; D and trimming were determined from the DNA. The sample carries about 170,000 clones, about 89% recorded once. Per the germline V gene, CDR1 is SNHLY and CDR2 is FYNNEI. V shed 3 bases, J shed 2 bases, and the junction held 6 bases outside the gene matches. CDR3 size: 16 residues. The sequence was collected from a man between 65 and 85 years old with acute or convalescent COVID-19. This chain connects TRBV2 to TRBJ2-2; TRBD2 matches at 7 bases. Sequences were obtained from peripheral blood. This chain's CDR3 is CASSESGAPNTGELFF. The CDR3 coding sequence is TGTGCCAGCAGTGAGAGCGGGGCACCTAACACCGGGGAGCTGTTTTTT.